This T cell receptor (beta chain) stems from a study of blood T cells in healthy people across ages. Sample-barcoded 5' priming and a J-beta primer mix drove a second PCR of about 6 to 12 cycles. TCRdb re-called the 5' RACE reads with MiXCR, one entry per CDR3 protein. The data hold roughly 2 million distinct CDR3 sequences, with roughly 49% observed a single time. Researchers collected approximately 9.5 milliliters of peripheral blood from every single donor. The total RNA that was extracted per sample amounted to at least 5 micrograms. J lost 1 base, V lost 4 bases, and 8 bases had no gene match. The CDR3 has 16 residues. Germline V CDR1 and CDR2: WNHNN, SYGVQD (reference sequence). This clonotype was seen more than once but under ten times.

The gene calls are TRBV10-1 and TRBJ2-5; TRBD2 matches at 8 bases. Sequences were obtained from blood. The sequence derives from a woman in her thirties or forties in good health. The CDR3 loop is CASSVAGGLIQETQYF. CDR3 nucleotide sequence: TGCGCCAGCAGTGTTGCGGGGGGCCTTATCCAAGAGACCCAGTACTTC.